Shown below are 32 T cell receptor beta chains from a single sample sequenced in a study of cytomegalovirus exposure and HLA in healthy donors. PCR amplification relied on 60 Vbeta primers (plus 13 Jbeta primers). Sequencing was performed with immunoSEQ multiplex PCR; in TCRdb, only in-frame clones are kept and a portion is missing. The repertoire holds 100,000 or so clones, with approximately 80% as singletons. Sequenced input: PBMCs. Source of these receptors: a woman aged 40 to 49 in good health and CMV-seronegative.

This clone was observed a single time. CDR3: CASRALAGFNEQFF. DNA of the CDR3: TGTGCCTCCAGGGCGCTAGCGGGGTTTAATGAGCAGTTCTTC. The chain uses TRBV18 and TRBJ2-1, with 9 bases that match TRBD2. The germline CDR1 and CDR2 sequences are KGHSH and LQKENI. The CDR3 totals 14 residues. V shed 11 bases and J 7 bases; nucleotides not matched to a gene: 12.

This sequence joins TRBV11-3 and TRBJ2-6; 11 bases match TRBD1. This CDR3 contains 17 residues. Germline V gene sequence: CDR1 SGHNT, CDR2 YENEEA. After removal of 5 bases from V and 4 bases from J, the junction contained 7 bases not matched to a gene. CDR3 nucleotide sequence: TGTGCCAGCAGCGCGGGACAGGGGGTAATAGGGGCCAACGTCCTGACTTTC. The encoded protein is CASSAGQGVIGANVLTF.

The chain carries TRBV19 and TRBJ1-1; possible D gene TRBD1, 6 bases. V lost 7 bases and J 1 base, leaving 16 bases between the germline ends. This CDR3 is built from 15 residues. Germline assignment: CDR1 LNHDA and CDR2 SQIVND (reference sequence). Written as DNA, the CDR3 is TGTGCCAGTACCGTAGTTGGACAGTCGAACACTGAAGCTTTCTTT. Translated, it gives CASTVVGQSNTEAFF.

Only a few counts were recorded for this clone. V and J are TRBV9 and TRBJ1-2; no reliable D call. V lost 4 bases and J 8 bases, leaving 24 bases between the germline ends. The CDR3 runs 16 residues. CDR1 is SGDLS, CDR2 YYNGEE, per germline. The CDR3, as DNA: TGTGCCAGCAGCCCCAACGTGGGAGGATTAGAGAGCGGCTACACCTTC. It codes for CASSPNVGGLESGYTF.

V is TRBV7-9 and J is TRBJ1-6, with TRBD1 as a possible D gene (6 bases). The CDR3 has 17 residues. Trimming left V 2 bases short and J 0 bases short, with 11 bases between. Germline V CDR1 and CDR2: SEHNR, FQNEAQ (reference sequence). DNA of the CDR3: TGTGCCAGCAGCTTAAGGGGGGGCAGCTCCTATAATTCACCCCTCCACTTT. It translates to CASSLRGGSSYNSPLHF.

This clone was detected once. This chain uses TRBV29-1 with TRBJ2-5, with 10 bases identical to TRBD1. The assigned J gene may be wrong: the sequence end matches TRBJ2-7 better. Germline CDR1 is SQVTM and CDR2 is ANQGSEA. The CDR3 consists of 16 residues. The CDR3 reads CSVAGGTGDGSYEQYF. The CDR3 DNA is TGCAGCGTTGCTGGGGGGACAGGGGATGGTAGCTACGAGCAGTACTTC.

This clone came up once. The chain carries TRBV27 and TRBJ1-4, with TRBD1 identical over 7 bases. This CDR3 contains 13 residues. V shed 0 bases, J shed 11 bases, and the junction held 3 bases outside the gene matches. The V gene's germline CDR1 is MNHEY and CDR2 SMNVEV (reference sequence). This chain's CDR3 is CASSLSTGWKLFF. The CDR3 DNA reads as TGTGCCAGCAGTTTATCGACAGGGTGGAAACTGTTTTTT.

The V gene is TRBV30, the J gene TRBJ1-1, with a tentative D call TRBD1 (5 bases). Trimming cost V 1 base and J 1 base, with 7 bases left between them. Germline values: CDR1 GTSNPN, CDR2 SVGIG (reference sequence). This CDR3 has 13 residues. The CDR3 loop reads CAWSATGNTEAFF. CDR3 DNA: TGTGCCTGGAGTGCCACAGGGAACACTGAAGCTTTCTTT.

The CDR3 is CASSQDWGLVADTQYF. CDR3 DNA sequence: TGCGCCAGCAGCCAAGATTGGGGACTAGTAGCAGATACGCAGTATTTT. This rearrangement joins TRBV4-1 to TRBJ2-3, with TRBD2 matching over 8 bases. Germline CDR1 is MGHRA and CDR2 is YSYEKL. CDR3 size: 16 residues. With 0 bases clipped from V and 4 bases from J, the junction kept 6 bases outside the gene matches.

The V call is TRBV7-9, the J call TRBJ1-5, with D possibly TRBD1 on 6 matching bases. Trimming took 4 bases from V and 5 from J, leaving 15 bases between them. Per the germline V gene, CDR1 is SEHNR and CDR2 is FQNEAQ (reference sequence). The CDR3 covers 15 residues. The CDR3 region has the DNA TGTGCCAGCAGCTCATACGGGACACCATATCAGCCCCAGCATTTT. This sequence encodes CASSSYGTPYQPQHF.

The chain joins TRBV4-3 to TRBJ1-1; D perhaps matches TRBD1 (5 bases). Between the trimmed V and J ends, which lost 1 base and 0 bases, there was a span of 18 bases. Germline V gives CDR1 LGHNA, CDR2 YSLEER. The CDR3 runs to 18 residues. CDR3 loop: CASSQGAGSRAMNTEAFF. CDR3 sequence (DNA): TGCGCCAGCAGCCAAGGCGCAGGGTCTAGGGCCATGAACACTGAAGCTTTCTTT.

This chain connects TRBV5-4 to TRBJ1-2; 8 bases map to TRBD1. Trimming cost V 0 bases and J 8 bases; bases outside gene matches: 15. Germline loops: CDR1 SGHNT, CDR2 YYREEE (reference sequence). CDR3 length equals 17 residues. CDR3 sequence: CASSLGGQGANPRGYTF. The CDR3 region has the DNA TGTGCCAGCAGCTTGGGAGGTCAGGGGGCCAACCCGAGGGGCTACACCTTC.

The rearrangement links TRBV7-2 to TRBJ1-1; D ambiguous. The germline V gene encodes CDR1 SGHTA and CDR2 FQGNSA. The CDR3 length is 13 residues. V lost 8 bases and J lost 0, with 10 bases in between. Here the CDR3 DNA reads TGTGCCAGCCTCCCGGGGATGAACACTGAAGCTTTCTTT. Translation gives CASLPGMNTEAFF.

This chain joins TRBV7-8 and TRBJ1-2; D gene ambiguous. The V and J ends lost 1 base and 3 bases respectively, with 15 bases between them. The CDR3 totals 16 residues. CDR1 and CDR2 from the germline V gene are SGHVS and FQNEAQ. This chain's CDR3 is CASSLDVREGYYGYTF. CDR3 DNA sequence: TGTGCCAGCAGCTTAGATGTTAGGGAGGGCTACTATGGCTACACCTTC.

V is TRBV7-2 and J is TRBJ1-3; D uncertain. Germline V lookup: CDR1 SGHTA, CDR2 FQGNSA. The CDR3 is 16 amino acids. With 5 bases removed from V and 2 bases from J, the gap between germline ends came to 16 bases. The CDR3 nucleotides are TGTGCCAGCAGCCAGTCGTCCTGGGGAGCTGGAAACACCATATATTTT. As protein: CASSQSSWGAGNTIYF.

The rearrangement uses TRBV29-1 and TRBJ2-3; D remains ambiguous. CDR3 length: 15 amino acids. V was cut by 2 bases and J by 8 bases, with 20 bases left in between. Germline V lookup: CDR1 SQVTM, CDR2 ANQGSEA. The CDR3 nucleotides are TGCAGCGTTGAAAATCGTATGGGCCGTTCGAGTACGCAGTATTTT. Amino acids: CSVENRMGRSSTQYF.

The chain employs TRBV30 and TRBJ1-6; 10 bases align to TRBD1. This CDR3 region has 17 residues. The junction had 18 bases not matched to a gene; V was cut back by 3 bases and J by 13 bases. Germline CDR1 is GTSNPN and CDR2 is SVGIG (reference sequence). The CDR3 DNA follows: TGTGCCTGGAGGAATCTGGGAGGACAGGGGGGATCTATCCCCCTCCACTTT. Amino acids: CAWRNLGGQGGSIPLHF. Supplemented by reference TRBV30 and TRBJ1-6, the full variable domain reads SQTIHQWPATLVQPVGSPLSLECTVEGTSNPNLYWYRQAAGRGLQLLFYSVGIGQISSEVPQNLSASRPQDRQFILSSKKLLLSDSGFYLCAWRNLGGQGGSIPLHFGNGTRLTVT.

V usage is TRBV27 and J usage is TRBJ1-1; no definite D call. The CDR3 spans 16 residues. Trimming cost V 2 bases and J 0 bases, with 13 bases left between them. The germline V gene has CDR1 MNHEY and CDR2 SMNVEV (reference sequence). The DNA for the CDR3 is TGTGCCAGCAGTTTACTCCCCGAACAGATGAACACTGAAGCTTTCTTT. Its protein product is CASSLLPEQMNTEAFF.

J is TRBJ1-4 and V is TRBV18; D perhaps matches TRBD1 (6 bases). V was cut by 3 bases and J by 5 bases, with 13 bases left in between. Germline-derived CDR1 and CDR2 are KGHSH and LQKENI. The CDR3 runs 15 residues. CDR3: CASSPALRGNEKLFF. Written as DNA, the CDR3 is TGTGCCAGCTCACCGGCGTTGAGGGGGAATGAAAAACTGTTTTTT.

The V call is TRBV6-6, the J call TRBJ2-7, with 10 bases that match TRBD1. Trimming took 5 bases from V and 4 from J; bases not matched to a gene: 2. CDR3 length: 13 residues. The germline V gene has CDR1 MNHNY and CDR2 SVGAGI (reference sequence). The CDR3 region is CASSRDRGYEQYF. The CDR3 coding sequence is TGTGCCAGCAGTCGGGACAGGGGATACGAGCAGTACTTC.

The rearrangement links TRBV6-1 to TRBJ1-5; D call uncertain. There are 17 residues in the CDR3. Trimming pared 3 bases from V and 2 bases from J, leaving 17 bases between. The germline CDR1 and CDR2 sequences are MNHNS and SASEGT. The CDR3 loop is CASSDSFGVARNQPQHF. The CDR3 region has the DNA TGTGCCAGCAGTGATTCCTTCGGGGTCGCGCGCAATCAGCCCCAGCATTTT.

V and J are TRBV27 and TRBJ2-1; D possibly corresponds to TRBD2 (5 bases). The V gene's germline CDR1 is MNHEY and CDR2 SMNVEV (reference sequence). CDR3 size: 17 residues. V gave up 6 bases and J gave up 0 bases, with 18 bases separating them. Here the CDR3 DNA reads TGTGCCAGCAGGCTGAAGGGTGGGAGTACCTCCTACAATGAGCAGTTCTTC. Encoded protein: CASRLKGGSTSYNEQFF.

This clone was found a few times. The chain employs TRBV2 and TRBJ2-3, with unresolved D. The V end was cut by 7 bases, the J end by 6 bases, with 14 bases between. This CDR3 is 13 amino acids long. The germline gives CDR1 SNHLY, CDR2 FYNNEI. As DNA, the CDR3 is TGTGCCAGCACTGAGTTCTCCCCCGATACGCAGTATTTT. As protein: CASTEFSPDTQYF.

The V gene is TRBV5-1, the J gene TRBJ2-5; tentatively, D is TRBD2 (7 bases). This CDR3 has 15 amino acids. The germline V gene encodes CDR1 SGHRS and CDR2 YFSETQ. Trimming took off 0 bases at V and 6 bases at J, with 15 bases between the two ends. CDR3 nucleotide sequence: TGCGCCAGCAGCTTGGCTGGGGGGGCCGAGCAGACCCAGTACTTC. It encodes CASSLAGGAEQTQYF.

The chain employs TRBV5-1 and TRBJ1-4, with D hard to call. Germline-derived CDR1 and CDR2 are SGHRS and YFSETQ. There are 16 residues in the CDR3. Trimming removed 2 bases from V and 0 bases from J, with 11 bases in between. The CDR3 nucleotides read TGCGCCAGCAGCTTCTCCCCGGTTGCAACTAATGAAAAACTGTTTTTT. It translates to CASSFSPVATNEKLFF.

This clone was seen a few times. CDR3 coding DNA: TGTGCCAGCAGCTTAGCCCCGGGGTCCACTGAAGCTTTCTTT. This translates into CASSLAPGSTEAFF. The chain links TRBV7-2 to TRBJ1-1; D not resolved. CDR1 and CDR2 from the germline V gene are SGHTA and FQGNSA. There are 14 residues in the CDR3. With 0 bases removed from V and 4 bases from J, the gap between germline ends came to 9 bases. The whole variable domain, filled in from reference TRBV7-2 and TRBJ1-1, reads GAGVSQSPSNKVTEKGKDVELRCDPISGHTALYWYRQSLGQGLEFLIYFQGNSAPDKSGLPSDRFSAERTGGSVSTLTIQRTQQEDSAVYLCASSLAPGSTEAFFGQGTRLTVV.

This clone appeared once. The chain carries TRBV6-5 and TRBJ2-7; TRBD2 might be the D (5 bases). The CDR3 spans 12 residues. V lost 0 bases and J lost 7, with 7 bases in between. Germline CDR1 MNHEY, CDR2 SVGAGI. The CDR3 DNA sequence: TGTGCCAGCAGTTACTCCGGGGTAGAGCAGTACTTC. It yields the protein CASSYSGVEQYF.

The chain couples TRBV6-6 to TRBJ2-7; 7 bases match TRBD1. Germline values: CDR1 MNHNY, CDR2 SVGAGI (reference sequence). V shed 2 bases, J shed 2 bases, and the junction held 0 bases outside the gene matches. The CDR3 covers 13 residues. DNA for the CDR3: TGTGCCAGCAGTTACGACAGGGCCTACGAGCAGTACTTC. Protein: CASSYDRAYEQYF.

The chain has TRBV7-2 and TRBJ2-3; D ambiguous. Looked up from germline, CDR1 is SGHTA and CDR2 is FQGNSA. This CDR3 is built from 14 residues. V was cut by 5 bases and J by 1 base, with 10 bases left in between. CDR3 region: CASSIRLGTDTQYF. CDR3 nucleotides: TGTGCCAGCAGCATCCGACTCGGCACAGATACGCAGTATTTT.

V usage is TRBV6-6 and J usage is TRBJ1-6, with D perhaps matching TRBD1 (5 bases). CDR3 length: 16 residues. V was pared by 2 bases and J by 3 bases, with 11 bases between. CDR1 and CDR2 from the germline V gene are MNHNY and SVGAGI (reference sequence). CDR3 in DNA: TGTGCCAGCAGTTACGGGCGGGGGGGCTATAATTCACCCCTCCACTTT. Translation: CASSYGRGGYNSPLHF.

The V call is TRBV7-2, the J call TRBJ1-2; 8 nucleotides align to TRBD1. Germline trimming cut 0 bases from V and 8 bases from J; bases unmatched to any gene: 11. CDR1 and CDR2 from the germline V gene are SGHTA and FQGNSA. This CDR3 spans 16 amino acids. The DNA of the CDR3 is TGTGCCAGCAGCTTAGCGTATGGACAGGGACTGGGGGGCTACACCTTC. Translating it yields CASSLAYGQGLGGYTF.

The rearrangement uses TRBV7-9 and TRBJ2-5; D is ambiguous. Germline CDR1 SEHNR, CDR2 FQNEAQ (reference sequence). Between the trimmed V and J ends, which lost 1 base and 5 bases, there was a span of 14 bases. The CDR3 has 15 amino acids. The CDR3 is CASSLGSVPEETQYF. In DNA, the CDR3 is TGTGCCAGCAGCTTAGGCTCCGTCCCGGAGGAGACCCAGTACTTC.